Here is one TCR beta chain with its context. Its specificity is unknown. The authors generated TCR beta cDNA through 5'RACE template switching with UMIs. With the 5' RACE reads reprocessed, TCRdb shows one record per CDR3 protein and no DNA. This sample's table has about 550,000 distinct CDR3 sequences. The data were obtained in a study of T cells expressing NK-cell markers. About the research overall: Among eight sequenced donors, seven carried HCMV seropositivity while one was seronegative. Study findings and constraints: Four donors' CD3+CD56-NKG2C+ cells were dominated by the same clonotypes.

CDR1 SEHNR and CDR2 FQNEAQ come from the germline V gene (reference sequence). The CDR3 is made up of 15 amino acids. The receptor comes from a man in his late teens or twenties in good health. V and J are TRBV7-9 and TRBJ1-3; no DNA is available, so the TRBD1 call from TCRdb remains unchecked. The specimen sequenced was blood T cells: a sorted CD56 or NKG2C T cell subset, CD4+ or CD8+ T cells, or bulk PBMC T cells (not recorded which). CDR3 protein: CASSTPGGAGNTIYF. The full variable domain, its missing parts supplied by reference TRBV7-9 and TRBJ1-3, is DTGVSQNPRHKITKRGQNVTFRCDPISEHNRLYWYRQTLGQGPEFLTYFQNEAQLEKSRLLSDRFSAERPKGSFSTLEIQRTEQGDSAMYLCASSTPGGAGNTIYFGEGSWLTVV.